This T cell receptor beta chain stems from a study of OX40 agonist ivuxolimab in advanced cancers. Study-level information: Patients treated during dose escalation were battling hepatocellular carcinoma, melanoma, renal cell or head and neck cancer. Study findings and constraints: Average numbers of expanded clones were greater in CD8+ T cells than in CD4+.

The CDR3 is 17 amino acids. Germline lookup yields CDR1 MNHEY and CDR2 SMNVEV (reference sequence). The J segment lost 8 bases and the V segment lost 5 bases, leaving 16 bases of the junction unmatched. Libraries were prepared by immunoSEQ multiplex PCR; TCRdb keeps only in-frame clonotypes and omits some of them. The table includes 57,000 or so clones, approximately 90% detected once. As for this clone: The antigen is undetermined.

The receptor comes from an adult with an advanced solid tumor such as melanoma, head and neck, liver or kidney cancer. The sequencing used CD4+ or CD8+ T cells sorted from blood, collected in a trial of the OX40 agonist ivuxolimab. The chain combines TRBV27 with TRBJ2-1; 9 nucleotides match TRBD2. This CDR3 reads CASSPPFLAGGLDEQFF. The CDR3 DNA follows: TGTGCCAGCAGTCCCCCGTTCTTGGCGGGAGGGTTGGATGAGCAGTTCTTC.